The text below deals with one T cell receptor beta chain. Trimming took 2 bases from V and 4 from J, leaving 17 bases between them. The CDR3 spans 16 residues. Germline V gene sequence: CDR1 MNHEY, CDR2 SVGEGT. An amount of RNA that ranged from roughly 0.45 to 1 ug was reverse transcribed with random hexamers. Amplification of TCR beta CDR3 spanned 54 Vbeta and 13 Jbeta via immunoSEQ multiplex PCR. MiXCR, applied by TCRdb to the immunoSEQ multiplex PCR reads, yields one record per CDR3 protein. The table records hundreds of thousands of distinct CDR3 sequences, approximately 94% of them present only once. This sample is drawn from a study of CD8 T cells in Susac syndrome. Study-level information: Patients with Susac syndrome had blood drawn and were at that point therapy-naive, on corticosteroids, or on intravenous immunoglobulin alone.

The gene calls are TRBV6-2 or TRBV6-3 and TRBJ1-2, with D uncertain. The source is a human donor with Susac syndrome. The sequenced sample was CD4+ T cells from PBMCs. The CDR3 sequence is CASSYLLAGASYGYTF. CDR3 in DNA: TGTGCCAGCAGTTACCTGTTGGCGGGAGCGTCCTATGGCTACACCTTC.